This T cell receptor beta chain was retrieved from a study of cytomegalovirus exposure and HLA in healthy donors. Study outcomes and limitations: The authors listed roughly 150 TCR beta chains as cytomegalovirus-associated.

Researchers ran the PCR with 60 Vbeta and 13 Jbeta primers. The data were produced by immunoSEQ multiplex PCR, yet TCRdb's version contains in-frame clones alone and is incomplete. The table includes about 88,000 clones, 65% to 80% detected once. In regard to this clone: Its antigen is unidentified.

The clonotype was recovered from a woman aged 18 to 35 in good health and CMV-seropositive. Material: PBMCs.

CDR3 loop: CASSQEESDTGELFF. The DNA for the CDR3 is TGTGCCAGCAGCCAAGAGGAGAGTGACACCGGGGAGCTGTTTTTT. V usage is TRBV4-2 and J usage is TRBJ2-2, with D uncertain. Germline V gene data show CDR1 as LGHNA and CDR2 as YNFKEQ. V lost 0 bases to trimming and J lost 3 bases, with 8 bases between them. CDR3 length: 15 residues.